The source of this T cell receptor (beta chain) is a study of blood T cell repertoires in COVID-19. Background on the study: Whether acute or convalescent, the COVID-19 samples came from the United States, Italy and Spain. T cells, B-cell-depleted T cells, or PBMCs supplied cDNA or gDNA.

Sequencing was performed with immunoSEQ multiplex PCR; in TCRdb, only in-frame clones are kept and a portion is missing. The sample has some 120,000 clones, approximately 82% seen once; the top ten hold 5.5% to 6%. The junction had 8 bases not matched to a gene; V was cut back by 5 bases and J by 0 bases. CDR1 is SGHRS, CDR2 YFSETQ, per germline. The CDR3 is 17 amino acids. The rearrangement uses TRBV5-1 and TRBJ2-3; TRBD2 matches at 11 bases. The sequencing input was peripheral blood. This clonotype originated in a man older than 75 with active or convalescent COVID-19. CDR3 DNA: TGCGCCAGCAGGCCTCTAGCGGGGGGCGGGAGCACAGATACGCAGTATTTT. Protein sequence: CASRPLAGGGSTDTQYF.